Below are 5 T cell receptor beta chains sequenced from a single sample in a study of cytomegalovirus exposure and HLA in healthy donors. Both 60 Vbeta primers and 13 Jbeta primers went into the PCR. Sequenced by immunoSEQ multiplex PCR; TCRdb stores in-frame clones only, minus some. The sample consists of 150,000 to 200,000 clones, over 60% of them appearing once. The specimen sequenced was PBMCs. The origin of the receptors is a woman aged 40 to 55 in good health and CMV-seronegative.

In DNA form, the CDR3 reads TGTGCCAGCAGGCCTTCTGTTAGCGGGAGTAACGAGCAGTACTTC. This gives the protein CASRPSVSGSNEQYF. The chain joins TRBV5-4 to TRBJ2-7, with 9 positions matching TRBD2. Losses at the gene ends were 5 bases for V and 5 bases for J; bases not matched to a gene: 11. The V gene's germline CDR1 is SGHNT and CDR2 YYREEE (reference sequence). CDR3 length: 15 amino acids.

The V call is TRBV6-5, the J call TRBJ2-7, with 9 bases that match TRBD1. Per the germline V gene, CDR1 is MNHEY and CDR2 is SVGAGI. The length of the CDR3 is 14 residues. The V and J ends lost 10 bases and 6 bases, in that order; junction bases with no gene match: 13. This CDR3 reads CATKGTGPGGEQYV. The DNA for the CDR3 is TGTGCCACCAAGGGGACAGGGCCCGGCGGCGAGCAGTACGTC.

The V call is TRBV7-4, the J call TRBJ1-3; 7 nucleotides match TRBD1. The CDR3 contains 15 residues. CDR1 is SGHVT and CDR2 is SQSDAQ in the germline V gene. V trimming: 4 bases; J trimming: 0 bases; junction bases outside the gene matches: 3. CDR3 sequence reads: CASSYYRGSGNTIYF. As DNA, the CDR3 is TGTGCCAGCAGCTACTACAGGGGCTCTGGAAACACCATATATTTT.

J is TRBJ2-1 and V is TRBV2; 7 bases fit TRBD2. The germline gives CDR1 SNHLY, CDR2 FYNNEI. The V gene end was trimmed by 11 bases and the J gene end by 4 bases; junction bases not matched to a gene: 8. The CDR3 runs to 13 residues. In nucleotides, the CDR3 is TGTGCCGGCGGGGCTAGCGGTTACAATGAGCAGTTCTTC. It encodes CAGGASGYNEQFF.

In its sample, this clone was seen many times. This chain links TRBV7-8 with TRBJ1-1, with a tentative D call TRBD1 (6 bases). Germline V gene sequence: CDR1 SGHVS, CDR2 FQNEAQ. The CDR3 is 14 amino acids. Trimming pared 1 base from V and 1 base from J, leaving 7 bases between. The chain's CDR3 is CASSLVGGNTEAFF. CDR3 in DNA: TGTGCCAGCAGCTTAGTAGGGGGGAACACTGAAGCTTTCTTT. Drawing the rest from reference TRBV7-8 and TRBJ1-1, the complete variable domain is GAGVSQSPRYKVAKRGQDVALRCDPISGHVSLFWYQQALGQGPEFLTYFQNEAQLDKSGLPSDRFFAERPEGSVSTLKIQRTQQEDSAVYLCASSLVGGNTEAFFGQGTRLTVV.